These 5 T cell receptor beta chains originate from one sample sequenced in a study of control samples from healthy donors and cancer patients (dated by TCRdb to 2018 to 2021). To prepare the library, the immunoSEQ multiplex PCR assay was applied. The table was pulled from immuneACCESS by TCRdb, which kept in-frame rearrangements only. Such tables lose some clones; where checked, under half of the loss comes from unresolved V genes, and the rest has no known cause. Recorded for this sample are 180,000 or so clones; roughly 93% of them occurred a single time. About 4% of the sample goes to the ten largest clones. The sequenced sample consisted of blood. These receptors were taken from a woman aged 60 to 75 in good health.

In this sample, this clone turned up once. The V call is TRBV18, the J call TRBJ1-5; 10 bases agree with TRBD1. CDR1 is KGHSH and CDR2 is LQKENI in the germline V gene. The V and J ends lost 3 bases and 5 bases, in that order; junction bases with no gene match: 4. The CDR3 is 15 residues long. In DNA form, the CDR3 reads TGTGCCAGCTCACCTGGGACAGGGGAACATCAGCCCCAGCATTTT. This gives the protein CASSPGTGEHQPQHF.

The gene calls are TRBV11-2 and TRBJ1-1; the D is unclear. Germline CDR1 is SGHAT and CDR2 is FQNNGV. Deletions cut 0 bases from V and 0 bases from J, with 5 bases between. The CDR3 has 14 residues. CDR3 DNA: TGTGCCAGCAGCTTAGAACAGTTGAACACTGAAGCTTTCTTT. Protein: CASSLEQLNTEAFF. Drawing the rest from reference TRBV11-2 and TRBJ1-1, the complete variable domain is EAGVAQSPRYKIIEKRQSVAFWCNPISGHATLYWYQQILGQGPKLLIQFQNNGVVDDSQLPKDRFSAERLKGVDSTLKIQPAKLEDSAVYLCASSLEQLNTEAFFGQGTRLTVV.

The chain has TRBV2 and TRBJ1-6; D remains ambiguous. V shed 8 bases and J shed 0 bases, with 5 bases lying between them. From germline, CDR1 is SNHLY and CDR2 FYNNEI. This CDR3 region has 13 residues. This CDR3 is CASRTSYNSPLHF. CDR3 nucleotide sequence: TGTGCCAGCCGCACCTCCTATAATTCACCCCTCCACTTT.

This clone appeared once. V and J are TRBV11-2 and TRBJ1-2; D is possibly TRBD1 (6 bases). CDR3 size: 15 residues. The germline gives CDR1 SGHAT, CDR2 FQNNGV. V was cut by 0 bases and J by 4 bases, with 12 bases left in between. The CDR3 nucleotides read TGTGCCAGCAGCTTAGAATCACAGGGTGGCTATGGCTACACCTTC. Translation: CASSLESQGGYGYTF.

This clone was seen once. V gene TRBV6-5 combines with J gene TRBJ2-7, with 8 bases lining up with TRBD1. Germline V CDR1 and CDR2: MNHEY, SVGAGI. Germline trimming cut 11 bases from V and 5 bases from J; bases unmatched to any gene: 14. The CDR3 length is 14 residues. The CDR3 loop is CAVSGTGDSHEQYF. CDR3 DNA sequence: TGTGCCGTTTCCGGGACAGGCGATAGTCACGAGCAGTACTTC.